This TCR beta chain was identified in a study of CD8 T cells in Susac syndrome. Comment on this clonotype: Its target is unknown.

Sequencing of TCR beta was undertaken in CD8+ and CD4+ T cells derived from blood. FACS was used to enrich TEMRA cells, whereas the CD8+ and CD4+ T cells were obtained by negative isolation. The CDR3 has 15 residues. CDR1 is SGHTA, CDR2 FQGNSA, per germline. Trimming took off 5 bases at V and 8 bases at J, with 19 bases between the two ends. With random hexamers, about 0.45 to 1 ug RNA was reverse transcribed. TCR beta CDR3 was amplified by immunoSEQ multiplex PCR. This amplification extended across 54 Vbeta and 13 Jbeta segments. Via MiXCR, TCRdb re-called the immunoSEQ multiplex PCR reads, giving one row per CDR3 protein. The sample has around 71,000 distinct CDR3 sequences; nearly 96% are singletons. The study, taken as a whole, reports: Acknowledgment was made by the study that its TCR sequencing and HLA analysis involved a relatively small number of individuals.

The clonotype originates from a human donor with multiple sclerosis. Input material: CD4+ T cells from PBMCs. V usage is TRBV7-2 and J usage is TRBJ2-1; maybe TRBD1 (6 bases). CDR3 loop: CASSPLGAAIDEQFF. CDR3 DNA: TGTGCCAGCAGCCCCTTGGGGGCAGCAATCGATGAGCAGTTCTTC.